These 14 T cell receptor beta chains share one sample of origin, sequenced in a study of T-cell memory formation after mild COVID-19. A single record per CDR3 protein comes from TCRdb applying MiXCR to the 5' RACE reads. Among 500,000 to 600,000 distinct CDR3 sequences, roughly 18% were seen once, and the ten largest hold about 12%. Sequencing input: PBMCs or a T cell subset sorted from them (not recorded which). Receptors were obtained from an adult woman who had mild COVID-19 (a few samples of this study predate the infection). Cell type and time point are not known.

V and J are TRBV12-3 or TRBV12-4 and TRBJ1-2; D remains ambiguous. V lost 2 bases and J lost 8, with 6 bases in between. This CDR3 is 11 amino acids long. The chain's CDR3 is CASSLIGGYTF. Here the CDR3 DNA reads TGTGCCAGCAGTTTAATCGGGGGCTACACCTTC.

This clonotype was detected a few times. V and J are TRBV12-3 or TRBV12-4 and TRBJ1-1; 7 bases match TRBD1. Unmatched junction bases numbered 6, after V lost 4 bases and J lost 1 base. This CDR3 has 15 residues. In DNA form, the CDR3 reads TGTGCCAGCAGTTCCGAGGGACAGCGGAACACTGAAGCTTTCTTT. Its translation is CASSSEGQRNTEAFF.

The CDR3 DNA is TGTGCCACCAGTGACCGTGGGACCAGGACGGCAGATACGCAGTATTTT. It specifies CATSDRGTRTADTQYF. V and J are TRBV24-1 and TRBJ2-3; D possibly matches TRBD1 or TRBD2 (5 bases each). The length of the CDR3 is 16 residues. CDR1 and CDR2 (germline): KGHDR, SFDVKD. With 4 bases removed from V and 4 bases from J, the gap between germline ends came to 17 bases.

This clonotype was seen a few times. The rearrangement joins TRBV9 to TRBJ2-5; D tentatively reads TRBD1 or TRBD2 (5 bases each). CDR1 and CDR2 (germline): SGDLS, YYNGEE. The length of the CDR3 is 16 residues. V was shortened by 3 bases and J by 2 bases, with 17 bases between the two germline ends. CDR3 coding DNA: TGTGCCAGCAGCGGAGACAGACGGGGAGTACAAGAGACCCAGTACTTC. Translating it yields CASSGDRRGVQETQYF.

The rearrangement uses TRBV20-1 and TRBJ1-1, with D possibly matching TRBD1 (5 bases). V was pared by 4 bases and J by 4 bases, with 13 bases between. The CDR3 is made up of 13 amino acids. Per germline, CDR1 DFQATT and CDR2 SNEGSKA (reference sequence). The CDR3 loop is CSAKIGGVTEAFF. Here the CDR3 DNA reads TGCAGTGCTAAAATCGGGGGAGTCACTGAAGCTTTCTTT.

This clonotype was found a few times. The V gene is TRBV7-2, the J gene TRBJ2-1, with TRBD1 identical over 7 bases. This CDR3 is built from 14 residues. V dropped 1 base and J dropped 8; count of bases not matched to a gene: 5. Germline assignment: CDR1 SGHTA and CDR2 FQGNSA. CDR3 region: CASSLVRGRDEQFF. Written as DNA, the CDR3 is TGTGCCAGCAGCTTAGTGAGGGGGCGGGATGAGCAGTTCTTC.

The chain links TRBV11-2 to TRBJ2-5; the D call may be TRBD1 or TRBD2 (6 bases each). Germline CDR1 is SGHAT and CDR2 is FQNNGV. The CDR3 is 15 residues long. Trimming pared 6 bases from V and 1 base from J, leaving 15 bases between. The CDR3 sequence: CASSVVGGVQETQYF. The CDR3 bases are TGTGCCAGCAGTGTCGTGGGGGGCGTCCAAGAGACCCAGTACTTC.

This clonotype was detected a few times. The chain carries TRBV2 and TRBJ2-7; TRBD2 is a possible D gene (6 bases). CDR1 SNHLY and CDR2 FYNNEI come from the germline V gene. CDR3 length: 14 amino acids. The V end was cut by 4 bases, the J end by 1 base, with 11 bases between. DNA for the CDR3: TGTGCCAGCAGTGCGGAGGGTTATTCCTACGAGCAGTACTTC. Its translation: CASSAEGYSYEQYF. Drawing the rest from reference TRBV2 and TRBJ2-7, the complete variable domain is EPEVTQTPSHQVTQMGQEVILRCVPISNHLYFYWYRQILGQKVEFLVSFYNNEISEKSEIFDDQFSVERPDGSNFTLKIRSTKLEDSAMYFCASSAEGYSYEQYFGPGTRLTVT.

The V and J genes are TRBV5-8 and TRBJ2-1; unclear D gene. Trimming cost V 0 bases and J 6 bases, with 10 bases left between them. This CDR3 comprises 14 residues. Germline V CDR1 and CDR2: SGHTS, YDEGEE. CDR3 nucleotide sequence: TGTGCCAGCAGCTTGGACCACCACGGCAATGAGCAGTTCTTC. Its protein product is CASSLDHHGNEQFF.

The V gene is TRBV11-3, the J gene TRBJ2-5; unclear D gene. Germline V gene lookup returns CDR1 SGHNT and CDR2 YENEEA. Between the trimmed V and J ends, which lost 4 bases and 0 bases, there was a span of 9 bases. The CDR3 is 14 amino acids. The CDR3 bases are TGTGCCAGCAGCTCTCGACGGTACCAAGAGACCCAGTACTTC. It translates to CASSSRRYQETQYF. Full variable domain (rest looked up from reference TRBV11-3 and TRBJ2-5): EAGVVQSPRYKIIEKKQPVAFWCNPISGHNTLYWYLQNLGQGPELLIRYENEEAVDDSQLPKDRFSAERLKGVDSTLKIQPAELGDSAVYLCASSSRRYQETQYFGPGTRLLVL.

CDR3 protein: CATGRVNTEAFF. The CDR3 coding sequence is TGTGCCACTGGCAGGGTCAACACTGAAGCTTTCTTT. This sequence joins TRBV12-3 or TRBV12-4 and TRBJ1-1; perhaps TRBD1 as D (5 bases). The V end lost 10 bases, the J end lost 2 bases, and 11 bases lay between the germline ends. This CDR3 is built from 12 residues.

This chain connects TRBV5-1 to TRBJ2-1, with 7 bases identical to TRBD1. The germline V gene encodes CDR1 SGHRS and CDR2 YFSETQ. This CDR3 comprises 14 residues. Germline trimming cut 9 bases from V and 1 base from J; bases unmatched to any gene: 7. The CDR3 protein is CATGDRRSYNEQFF. DNA of the CDR3: TGCGCCACCGGGGACAGACGTTCCTACAATGAGCAGTTCTTC.

The chain employs TRBV29-1 and TRBJ1-2; 7 positions agree with TRBD1. The CDR3 runs 15 residues. Germline V gene lookup returns CDR1 SQVTM and CDR2 ANQGSEA. V trimming: 7 bases; J trimming: 2 bases; junction bases outside the gene matches: 13. CDR3 sequence: CSAEGWDRNNYGYTF. The DNA for the CDR3 is TGCAGCGCCGAGGGATGGGACAGAAACAACTATGGCTACACCTTC.

DNA of the CDR3: TGTGCCAGCAGCTCACGGGACCGTACAGATACGCAGTATTTT. As protein: CASSSRDRTDTQYF. The rearrangement uses TRBV7-9 and TRBJ2-3; the D call may be TRBD1 or TRBD2 (5 bases each). V lost 4 bases and J 3 bases, leaving 11 bases between the germline ends. The CDR3 is made up of 14 amino acids. In germline, CDR1 is SEHNR, CDR2 FQNEAQ (reference sequence).